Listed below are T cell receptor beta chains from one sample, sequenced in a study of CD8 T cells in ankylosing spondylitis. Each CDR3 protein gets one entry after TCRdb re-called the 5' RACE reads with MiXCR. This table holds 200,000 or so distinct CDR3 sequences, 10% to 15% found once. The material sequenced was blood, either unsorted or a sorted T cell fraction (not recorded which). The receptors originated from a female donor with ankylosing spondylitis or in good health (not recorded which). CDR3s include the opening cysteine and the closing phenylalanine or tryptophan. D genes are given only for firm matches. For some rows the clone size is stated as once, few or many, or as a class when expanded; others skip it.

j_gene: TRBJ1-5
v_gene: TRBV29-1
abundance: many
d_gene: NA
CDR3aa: CSVAGTGKDQPQHF
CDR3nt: TGCAGCGTTGCGGGCACAGGGAAGGATCAGCCCCAGCATTTT

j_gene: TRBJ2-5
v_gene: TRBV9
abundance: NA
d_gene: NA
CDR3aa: CASSVAAGLRETQYF
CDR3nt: TGTGCCAGCAGCGTAGCCGCAGGGCTAAGAGAGACCCAGTACTTC

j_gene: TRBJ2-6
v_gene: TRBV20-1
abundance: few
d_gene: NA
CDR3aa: CSARDVKTPGANVLTF
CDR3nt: TGCAGTGCTAGAGATGTGAAGACCCCTGGGGCCAACGTCCTGACTTTC

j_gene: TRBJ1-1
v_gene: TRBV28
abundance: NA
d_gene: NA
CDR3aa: CASSSSGGGWAEAFF
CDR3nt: TGTGCCAGCAGCTCGTCCGGTGGGGGTTGGGCTGAAGCTTTCTTT

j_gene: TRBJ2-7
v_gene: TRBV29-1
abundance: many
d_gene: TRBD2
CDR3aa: CSADSGTSGSLTYEQYF
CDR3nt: TGCAGCGCCGATTCCGGGACTAGCGGGAGTCTAACCTACGAGCAGTACTTC

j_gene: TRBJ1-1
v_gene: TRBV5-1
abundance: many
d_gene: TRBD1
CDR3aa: CASSPTGETEAFF
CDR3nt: TGCGCCAGCAGCCCGACAGGGGAAACTGAAGCTTTCTTT

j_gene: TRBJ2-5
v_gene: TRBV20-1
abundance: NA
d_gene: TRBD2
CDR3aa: CSARVLGSGSGETQYF
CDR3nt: TGCAGTGCTAGAGTATTGGGTAGCGGGAGCGGAGAGACCCAGTACTTC

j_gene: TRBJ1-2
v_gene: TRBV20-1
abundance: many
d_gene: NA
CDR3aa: CSATDYGYTF
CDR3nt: TGCAGTGCAACGGACTATGGCTACACCTTC

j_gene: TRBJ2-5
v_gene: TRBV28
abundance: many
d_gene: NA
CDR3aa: CASSFRQRGTQYF
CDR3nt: TGTGCCAGCAGTTTCAGACAGAGAGGTACCCAGTACTTC

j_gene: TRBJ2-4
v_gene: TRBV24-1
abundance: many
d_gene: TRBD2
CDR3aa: CATSPGLAGGDKNIQYF
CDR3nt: TGTGCCACCAGTCCCGGACTAGCGGGAGGGGACAAAAACATTCAGTACTTC

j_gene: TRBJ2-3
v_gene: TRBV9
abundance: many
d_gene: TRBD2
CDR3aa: CASSARLAGGSDTQYF
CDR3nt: TGTGCCAGCAGCGCGCGACTAGCGGGAGGGTCAGATACGCAGTATTTT

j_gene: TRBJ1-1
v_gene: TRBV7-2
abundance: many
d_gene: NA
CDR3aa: CASSLGVGNTEAFF
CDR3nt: TGTGCCAGCAGCTTGGGGGTCGGGAACACTGAAGCTTTCTTT

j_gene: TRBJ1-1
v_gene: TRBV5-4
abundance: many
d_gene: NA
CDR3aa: CASSLRQVNTEAFF
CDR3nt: TGTGCCAGCAGCTTGCGACAGGTGAACACTGAAGCTTTCTTT

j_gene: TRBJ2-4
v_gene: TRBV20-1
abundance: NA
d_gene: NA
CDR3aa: CSARDYLSKNIQYF
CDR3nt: TGCAGTGCTAGAGATTATTTATCCAAAAACATTCAGTACTTC